This T cell receptor beta chain was documented in a study of T-cell memory formation after mild COVID-19. The V gene's germline CDR1 is LGHDT and CDR2 YNNKEL (reference sequence). The CDR3 consists of 15 residues. V was clipped by 0 bases and J by 2 bases, with 8 bases between them. In TCRdb, the 5' RACE reads were re-called with MiXCR into one record per CDR3 protein. Of fewer than 95,000 distinct CDR3 sequences detected, about 13% appear once; the ten largest clones hold around a quarter. This clonotype was counted between two and nine times. The sequencing input was PBMCs or a T cell subset sorted from them (not recorded which). This rearrangement joins TRBV3-1 to TRBJ2-1, with D possibly matching TRBD2 (5 bases). The sequence came from an adult woman who had mild COVID-19 (a few samples of this study predate the infection). Cell type and time point are not known. CDR3 loop: CASSQDPGTYNEQFF. As DNA, the CDR3 is TGTGCCAGCAGCCAAGATCCGGGAACCTACAATGAGCAGTTCTTC.